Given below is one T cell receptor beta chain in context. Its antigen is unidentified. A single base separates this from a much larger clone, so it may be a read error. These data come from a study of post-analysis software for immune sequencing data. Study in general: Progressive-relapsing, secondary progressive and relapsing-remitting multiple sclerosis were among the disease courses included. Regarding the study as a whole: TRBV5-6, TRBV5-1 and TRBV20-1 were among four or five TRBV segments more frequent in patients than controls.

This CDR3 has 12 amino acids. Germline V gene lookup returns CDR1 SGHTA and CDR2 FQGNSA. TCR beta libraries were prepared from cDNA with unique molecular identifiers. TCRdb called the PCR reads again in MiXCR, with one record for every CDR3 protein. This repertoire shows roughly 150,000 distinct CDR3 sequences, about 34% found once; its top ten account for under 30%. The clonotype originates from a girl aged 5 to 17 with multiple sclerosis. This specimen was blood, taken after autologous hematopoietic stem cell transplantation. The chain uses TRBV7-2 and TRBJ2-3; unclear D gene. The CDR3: CVSSPRTDTQYF. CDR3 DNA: TGTGTCAGCAGCCCCCGCACAGATACGCAGTATTTT.